One sample yielded the 16 T cell receptor beta chains listed below, sequenced in a study of metastatic and nonmetastatic thyroid tumors (dated by TCRdb to 2020 to 2021). No patient had received any treatment before thyroid surgery. Library preparation employed PCR. These reads were obtained on an Illumina HiSeq 4000. TCRdb reran the public reads through fastp at Q25 and MiXCR, keeping productive beta chains. The sample data list fewer than 20,000 clones, and approximately 35% of these were observed just once. The leading ten clones occupy 8% to 10% of the sample. The sample was tumor tissue. Receptors originate from a male donor with papillary thyroid cancer or a benign thyroid nodule (not recorded which). Some clones in this sample may be carry-over from other donors' samples.

This clone was recorded at least ten times. The chain recombines TRBV28 with TRBJ2-4; D remains ambiguous. Germline V gene data show CDR1 as MDHEN and CDR2 as SYDVKM. The CDR3 sequence is 14 residues long. V lost 5 bases, J lost 1 base, and 9 bases lay in between. The DNA of the CDR3 is TGTGCCAGCAGTCTCCGCGTGGCCAAAAACATTCAGTACTTC. Translated: CASSLRVAKNIQYF.

This chain links TRBV27 with TRBJ2-1, with 10 nucleotides matching TRBD2. V was pared by 5 bases and J by 9 bases, with 13 bases of the junction left unmatched. The germline gives CDR1 MNHEY, CDR2 SMNVEV (reference sequence). The CDR3 runs to 16 residues. The CDR3 DNA reads as TGTGCCAGCAGTCCCTCCGGTACTAGCGGGGCGGTTGAGCAGTTCTTC. Translated: CASSPSGTSGAVEQFF.

The sample holds many counts of this clone. The chain is built from TRBV30 and TRBJ2-6; D remains ambiguous. CDR3 length: 14 residues. Trimming shortened V by 3 bases and J by 2 bases, and 8 bases separated the two germline ends. Germline lookup yields CDR1 GTSNPN and CDR2 SVGIG (reference sequence). CDR3 amino acids: CAWSLTAGANVLTF. The CDR3 DNA sequence: TGTGCCTGGAGCCTGACGGCTGGGGCCAACGTCCTGACTTTC.

The chain is built from TRBV28 and TRBJ2-1; D gene ambiguous. Per the germline V gene, CDR1 is MDHEN and CDR2 is SYDVKM. V was pared by 3 bases and J by 4 bases, with 16 bases between. CDR3 length: 16 amino acids. CDR3 nucleotides: TGTGCCAGCAGTTTCGAGGTTCAGCCGTTTTACAATGAGCAGTTCTTC. Translated, it gives CASSFEVQPFYNEQFF.

For this clone: A much bigger clone sits one base away, suggesting this may be a read error. The V and J genes are TRBV7-9 and TRBJ1-1, with TRBD1 as a possible D gene (5 bases). Germline CDR1 and CDR2: SEHNR and FQNEAQ (reference sequence). CDR3 length: 15 residues. The CDR3 sequence is CDSSPRQSSNTEAFF. CDR3 sequence (DNA): TGTGACAGCAGCCCACGACAGAGCTCGAACACTGAAGCTTTCTTT.

This clone was observed a single time. V gene TRBV20-1 combines with J gene TRBJ2-1, with 9 nucleotides matching TRBD2. After removal of 1 base from V and 6 bases from J, the junction contained 1 base not matched to a gene. Looked up from germline, CDR1 is DFQATT and CDR2 is SNEGSKA (reference sequence). The CDR3 loop spans 13 amino acids. The DNA of the CDR3 is TGCAGTGCTAGAGTACTAGCGGGCAATGAGCAGTTCTTC. Encoded protein: CSARVLAGNEQFF.

Comments on this clone: Sequence at one end of the junction differs from germline and may be a read error. This sequence joins TRBV7-8 and TRBJ2-3; D gene ambiguous. CDR3 length equals 14 residues. Per the germline V gene, CDR1 is SGHVS and CDR2 is FQNEAQ. The CDR3 nucleotides read TGTGCCAGCAAACGTAAACCCTCGGCATATACTCAGTATTTT. Protein: CASKRKPSAYTQYF.

The rearrangement uses TRBV20-1 and TRBJ1-5, with a weak D call TRBD1 (5 bases). The CDR3 extends over 15 amino acids. Trimming pared 5 bases from V and 1 base from J, leaving 15 bases between. The germline CDR1 and CDR2 sequences are DFQATT and SNEGSKA (reference sequence). The CDR3 loop reads CSAGGQYGSNQPQHF. DNA of the CDR3: TGCAGTGCTGGCGGACAATATGGGAGCAATCAGCCCCAGCATTTT.

This clone was picked up many times. J is TRBJ1-5 and V is TRBV19, with D tentatively TRBD1 (5 bases). Trimming took off 7 bases at V and 4 bases at J, with 17 bases between the two ends. This CDR3 has 15 amino acids. Germline V gives CDR1 LNHDA, CDR2 SQIVND (reference sequence). DNA for the CDR3: TGTGCCAGTACCTTAAGCTGGGACGCTAATCAGCCCCAGCATTTT. Residues: CASTLSWDANQPQHF.

The chain couples TRBV18 to TRBJ2-7, with 8 bases aligning to TRBD1. Germline loops: CDR1 KGHSH, CDR2 LQKENI. CDR3 length: 14 amino acids. V lost 3 bases to trimming and J lost 2 bases; unmatched junction nucleotides: 3. This CDR3 is CASSPSTGAYEQYF. CDR3 sequence (DNA): TGTGCCAGCTCACCTTCGACAGGGGCCTACGAGCAGTACTTC.

This clone was recorded many times. The chain uses TRBV20-1 and TRBJ2-3; TRBD2 matches 7 bases. The germline V gene encodes CDR1 DFQATT and CDR2 SNEGSKA (reference sequence). The CDR3 totals 17 residues. V was clipped by 1 base and J by 0 bases; unmatched bases: 10. In nucleotides, the CDR3 is TGCAGTGCTAGAGGGGTGGCGGGAGCGGGGAGCACAGATACGCAGTATTTT. It translates to CSARGVAGAGSTDTQYF.

This clone was counted ten times or more. The rearrangement uses TRBV12-3 or TRBV12-4 and TRBJ2-4; D is unresolved. Trimming took off 10 bases at V and 0 bases at J, with 16 bases between the two ends. The CDR3 is 15 amino acids. CDR3 DNA sequence: TGTGCCACCAGAGACCGCGACCGAGCCAAAAACATTCAGTACTTC. This gives the protein CATRDRDRAKNIQYF.

The sample holds a few counts of this clone. At one end, the junction sequence differs from germline, possibly due to a read error. Other DNA sequences from this sample encode an identical CDR3 as well. The chain has TRBV6-1 and TRBJ2-6; TRBD2 agrees at 10 bases. The CDR3 runs 17 residues. Germline V gene sequence: CDR1 MNHNS, CDR2 SASEGT. Here the CDR3 DNA reads TGTGCCAGCTCTAGCGGGAGTCGAGGATCTGGTGCCAACGTCCTTACTTTC. Translated: CASSSGSRGSGANVLTF.

This clone was seen once. The CDR3, as DNA: TGCGGTCAACAGACGAACACTGAAGCTTTCTTT. This translates into CGQQTNTEAFF. The chain couples TRBV20-1 to TRBJ1-1; D is ambiguous. Germline V gene sequence: CDR1 DFQATT, CDR2 SNEGSKA (reference sequence). This CDR3 region has 11 residues.

This clone occurred a few times. One base away lies a much larger clone, so this may be a sequencing read error. The rearrangement joins TRBV15 to TRBJ2-1, with D unclear. CDR3 length: 9 residues. Per germline, CDR1 LNHNV and CDR2 YYDKDF (reference sequence). The V gene lost 10 bases and the J gene lost 9 bases, with 7 bases spanning the gap. The CDR3, as DNA: TGTGCCAGCATCGGTGAGCAGTTCTTC. Its protein product is CASIGEQFF.

This clone was found a few times. This chain connects TRBV10-2 to TRBJ2-7; a weak D match, TRBD1 (5 bases). The germline gives CDR1 WSHSY, CDR2 SAAADI. The CDR3 spans 13 residues. The V gene lost 8 bases and the J gene lost 2 bases, with 13 bases spanning the gap. This CDR3 is CASLQGETYEQYF. CDR3 bases: TGCGCCAGCCTCCAGGGCGAGACCTACGAGCAGTACTTC.